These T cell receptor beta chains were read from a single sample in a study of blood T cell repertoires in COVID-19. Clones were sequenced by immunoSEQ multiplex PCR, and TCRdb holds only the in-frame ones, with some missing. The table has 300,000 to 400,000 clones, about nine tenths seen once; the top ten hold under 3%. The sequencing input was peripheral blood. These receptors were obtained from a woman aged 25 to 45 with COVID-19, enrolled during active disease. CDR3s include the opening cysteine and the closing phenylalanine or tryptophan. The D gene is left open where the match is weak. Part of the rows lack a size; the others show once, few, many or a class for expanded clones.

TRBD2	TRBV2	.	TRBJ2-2	TGTGCCACCGGGACTAGCGGGAAAAACACCGGGGAGCTGTTTTTT	CATGTSGKNTGELFF
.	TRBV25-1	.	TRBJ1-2	TGTGCCAGCAGTCGAGGGACTTTCTATGGCTACACCTTC	CASSRGTFYGYTF
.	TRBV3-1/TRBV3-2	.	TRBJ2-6	TGTGCCAGCAGCCCGCAGGGCCATTCTGGGGCCAACGTCCTGACTTTC	CASSPQGHSGANVLTF
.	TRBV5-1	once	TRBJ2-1	TGCGCCAGCAGCCTGGCACTATTTGACTCCTACAATGAGCAGTTCTTC	CASSLALFDSYNEQFF
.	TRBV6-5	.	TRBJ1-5	TGTGCCAGCAGTAGAACAGGGCGCAATCAGCCCCAGCATTTT	CASSRTGRNQPQHF
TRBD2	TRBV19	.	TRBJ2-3	TGTGCCAGTAGTAGGGGCCCCGGGACTAGCGGGGGAGATACGCAGTATTTT	CASSRGPGTSGGDTQYF
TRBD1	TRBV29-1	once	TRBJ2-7	TGCAGCGTTGAGGGACAGGGCTACGAGCAGTACTTC	CSVEGQGYEQYF
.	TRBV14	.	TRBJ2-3	TGTGCCAGCAGCCAGCTCTCGGCCCGCGGGGATCAAGATACGCAGTATTTT	CASSQLSARGDQDTQYF
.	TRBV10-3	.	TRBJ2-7	TGTGCCATCAGTGCCACAGGTACCTCCTACGAGCAGTACTTC	CAISATGTSYEQYF
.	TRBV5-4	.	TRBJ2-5	TGTGCCAGCAGCTTGATTGTCACGGAAGAGACCCAGTACTTC	CASSLIVTEETQYF
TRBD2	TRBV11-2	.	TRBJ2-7	TGTGCCAGCAGCTTAGGACAGCTAGCGGGAGTTTTTGAGCAGTACTTC	CASSLGQLAGVFEQYF
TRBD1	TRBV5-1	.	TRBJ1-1	TGCGCCAGCAGCCGGGGGACAGGGTCGTACACTGAAGCTTTCTTT	CASSRGTGSYTEAFF
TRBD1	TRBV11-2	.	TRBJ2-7	TGTGCCAGCAGCTTTTTATATGACAGGGGGAGCTCCTACGAGCAGTACTTC	CASSFLYDRGSSYEQYF
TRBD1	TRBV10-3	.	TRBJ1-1	TGTGCCATCAGTGAGTCAGGGCCCGGGACAGGGCCCACTGAAGCTTTCTTT	CAISESGPGTGPTEAFF
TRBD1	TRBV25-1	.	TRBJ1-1	TGTGCCAGCAGTGCAACGTGGGGACAGGGCTCCCCGAGCACTGAAGCTTTCTTT	CASSATWGQGSPSTEAFF
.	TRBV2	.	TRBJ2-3	TGTGCCAGCAGTGAATTTGCGGGAATGGCTTTAGCAGATACGCAGTATTTT	CASSEFAGMALADTQYF
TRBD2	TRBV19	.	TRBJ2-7	TGTGCCAGTAGAGAACCTCTAGCGGATGGGTCCTACGAGCAGTACTTC	CASREPLADGSYEQYF
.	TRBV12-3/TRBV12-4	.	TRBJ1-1	TGTGCCAGCAGTTTTGGGGGGTCCACTGAAGCTTTCTTT	CASSFGGSTEAFF
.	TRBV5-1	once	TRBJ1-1	TGCGCCAGCAGCCGAGACACGAACACTGAAGCTTTCTTT	CASSRDTNTEAFF
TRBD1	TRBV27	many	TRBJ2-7	TGTGCCAGCAGTTTCAGGACAGGGCGGGGCGAGCAGTACTTC	CASSFRTGRGEQYF
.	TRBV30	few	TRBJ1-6	TGTGCCTGGAGTAACAGCTTTAATTCACCCCTCCACTTT	CAWSNSFNSPLHF
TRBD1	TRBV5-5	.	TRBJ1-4	TGTGCCAGCACCAGACAGGGGAATGAAAAACTGTTTTTT	CASTRQGNEKLFF
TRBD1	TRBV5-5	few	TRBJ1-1	TGTGCCAGCAGTTTAACAGGGGGCGGCACTGAAGCTTTCTTT	CASSLTGGGTEAFF
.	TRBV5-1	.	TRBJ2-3	TGCGCCAGCTCCCTACAGGGAGCTAGCACAGATACGCAGTATTTT	CASSLQGASTDTQYF
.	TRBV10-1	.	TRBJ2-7	TGCGCCAGCAGTGGTCGGGGGGCGAATGGGAACTACGAGCAGTACTTC	CASSGRGANGNYEQYF
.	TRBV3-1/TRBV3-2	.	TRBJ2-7	TGTGCCAGCAGCCATTTAAAGGGAGACGAGCAGTACTTC	CASSHLKGDEQYF
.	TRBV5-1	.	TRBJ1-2	TGCGCCAGCAGACTGACAGGACCCCGGGGTGGCTACACCTTC	CASRLTGPRGGYTF
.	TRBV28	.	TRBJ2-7	TGTGCCAGCAGTTTGGAGGGACTGGTCTACGAGCAGTACTTC	CASSLEGLVYEQYF
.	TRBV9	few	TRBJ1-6	TGTGCCAGCAGCGTAGGGATTCGGACGGGGAATTCACCCCTCCACTTT	CASSVGIRTGNSPLHF
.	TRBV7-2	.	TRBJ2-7	TGTGCCAGCAGCTTAGGGGCGGGTAACACCTACGAGCAGTACTTC	CASSLGAGNTYEQYF
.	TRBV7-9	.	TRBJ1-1	TGTGCCAGCAATGAGTACACTGAAGCTTTCTTT	CASNEYTEAFF
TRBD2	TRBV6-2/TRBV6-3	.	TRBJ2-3	TGTGCCAGCAGTTACGAACTAGCGGACTACACAGATACGCAGTATTTT	CASSYELADYTDTQYF
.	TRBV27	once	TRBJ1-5	TGTGCCAGCAGTTTCTCAGGGCTTGACAAGCCCCAGCATTTT	CASSFSGLDKPQHF
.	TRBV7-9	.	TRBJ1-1	TGTGCCAGCAGCGCAGGTAGCACTGAAGCTTTCTTT	CASSAGSTEAFF
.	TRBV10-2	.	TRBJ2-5	TGCGCCAGCAGTGAACAGGGAGAGACCCAGTACTTC	CASSEQGETQYF
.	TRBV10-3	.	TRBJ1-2	TGTGCCATCAGTGAGTCGGGCGTCAACTATGGCTACACCTTC	CAISESGVNYGYTF
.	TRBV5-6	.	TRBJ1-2	TGTGCCAGCAGCTCCTTCGCATTGGCGGGCTACTATGGCTACACCTTC	CASSSFALAGYYGYTF
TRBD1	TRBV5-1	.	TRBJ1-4	TGCGCCAGCAGCTTCGGACAGGGTAGAGAAAAACTGTTTTTT	CASSFGQGREKLFF
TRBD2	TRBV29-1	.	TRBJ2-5	TGCAGCGTGGAAGCGGGAGCTGGGGAGACCCAGTACTTC	CSVEAGAGETQYF
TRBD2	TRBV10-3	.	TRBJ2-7	TGTGCCATCAGCGCTAAGCTGAATTCCCCCGGACTAGCGGACCCCTACGAGCAGTACTTC	CAISAKLNSPGLADPYEQYF
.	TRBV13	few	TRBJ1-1	TGTGCCAGCAGCTTAGTGAGAGGGTCTGAAGCTTTCTTT	CASSLVRGSEAFF
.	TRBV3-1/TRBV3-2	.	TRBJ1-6	TGTGCCAGCAGCGACCTCCCGCTCGCGGATTCACCCCTCCACTTT	CASSDLPLADSPLHF
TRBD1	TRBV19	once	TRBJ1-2	TGTGCCAGTAGTATCGGGACAGTCTATGGCTACACCTTC	CASSIGTVYGYTF
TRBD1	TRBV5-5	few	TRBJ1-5	TGTGCCAGCAGCTGGACAGGGTCTCTAGGCGATCAGCCCCAGCATTTT	CASSWTGSLGDQPQHF
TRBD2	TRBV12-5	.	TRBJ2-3	TGTGCTAGTGGTTGGCAGACTAGCGGGAGGGACACAGATACGCAGTATTTT	CASGWQTSGRDTDTQYF
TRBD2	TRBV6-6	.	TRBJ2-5	TGTGCCAGCAGTCAACCTAAGGGACTAGCGGGAATGGGGGAGACCCAGTACTTC	CASSQPKGLAGMGETQYF
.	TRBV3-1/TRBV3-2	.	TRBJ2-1	TGTGCCAGCAGCCAAGGGAGTAGCGTGAATGAGCAGTTCTTC	CASSQGSSVNEQFF
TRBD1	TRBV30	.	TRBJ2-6	TGTGCCTGGAGTCAGGGGGCAGGTGGGGCCAACGTCCTGACTTTC	CAWSQGAGGANVLTF